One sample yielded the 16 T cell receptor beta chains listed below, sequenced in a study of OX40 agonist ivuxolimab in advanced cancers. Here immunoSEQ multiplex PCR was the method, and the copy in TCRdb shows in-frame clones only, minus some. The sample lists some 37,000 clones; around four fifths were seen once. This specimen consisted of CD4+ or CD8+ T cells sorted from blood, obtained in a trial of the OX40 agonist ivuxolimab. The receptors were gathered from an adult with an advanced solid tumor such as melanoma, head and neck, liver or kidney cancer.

The chain's CDR3 is CASSMVLSTEAFF. The CDR3 nucleotides read TGCGCCAGCAGTATGGTCTTAAGCACTGAAGCTTTCTTT. The chain links TRBV5-1 to TRBJ1-1; D remains unclear. The ends were cut back, 5 bases at V and 4 bases at J, with 12 bases in the middle. This CDR3 spans 13 amino acids. The V gene's germline CDR1 is SGHRS and CDR2 YFSETQ.

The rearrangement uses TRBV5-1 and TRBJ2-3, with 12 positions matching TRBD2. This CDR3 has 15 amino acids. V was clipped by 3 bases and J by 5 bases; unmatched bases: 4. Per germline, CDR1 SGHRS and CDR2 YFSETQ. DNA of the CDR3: TGCGCCAGCAGCTCTAGCGGGGGGGCTGGAGATACGCAGTATTTT. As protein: CASSSSGGAGDTQYF.

The CDR3 is CASSSTGGPYNSPLHF. DNA for the CDR3: TGTGCCAGCAGCTCTACAGGGGGACCCTATAATTCACCCCTCCACTTT. The chain couples TRBV7-9 to TRBJ1-6; 8 nucleotides agree with TRBD1. This CDR3 region has 16 residues. Germline V gene sequence: CDR1 SEHNR, CDR2 FQNEAQ (reference sequence). Germline trimming cut 4 bases from V and 2 bases from J; bases unmatched to any gene: 4.

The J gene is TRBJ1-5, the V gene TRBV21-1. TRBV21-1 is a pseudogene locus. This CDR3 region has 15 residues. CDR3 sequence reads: CASTTRTDRYQPQHF. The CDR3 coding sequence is TGTGCCAGCACCACCAGGACGGACCGGTATCAGCCCCAGCATTTT.

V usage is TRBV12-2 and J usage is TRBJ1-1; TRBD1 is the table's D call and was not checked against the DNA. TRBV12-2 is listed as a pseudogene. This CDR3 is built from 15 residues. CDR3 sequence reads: CASRLGCRVDTEAFF. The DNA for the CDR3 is TGTGCAAGTCGCTTAGGCTGCAGGGTAGACACTGAAGCTTTCTTT.

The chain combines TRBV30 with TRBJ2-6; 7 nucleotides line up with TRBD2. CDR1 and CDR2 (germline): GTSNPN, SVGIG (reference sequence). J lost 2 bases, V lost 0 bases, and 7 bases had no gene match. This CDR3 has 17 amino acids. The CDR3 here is CAWSVAGRVAGANVLTF. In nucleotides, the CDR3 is TGTGCCTGGAGTGTAGCGGGGAGGGTGGCTGGGGCCAACGTCCTGACTTTC.

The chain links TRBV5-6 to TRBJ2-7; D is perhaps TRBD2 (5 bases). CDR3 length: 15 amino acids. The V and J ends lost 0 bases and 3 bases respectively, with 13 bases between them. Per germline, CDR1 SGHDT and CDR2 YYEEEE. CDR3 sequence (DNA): TGTGCCAGCAGCTTGGCCGGCCGAGGGATCTACGAGCAGTACTTC. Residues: CASSLAGRGIYEQYF.

In DNA, the CDR3 is TGTGCCAGCAGTGACCCCACCGGAAAGGCCGCATCGGAGTATGGCTACACCTTC. This codes for CASSDPTGKAASEYGYTF. The chain has TRBV6-4 and TRBJ1-2; no definite D call. This CDR3 contains 18 residues. V dropped 2 bases and J dropped 5 bases, with 24 bases sitting between them. Germline V gives CDR1 MRHNA, CDR2 SNTAGT.

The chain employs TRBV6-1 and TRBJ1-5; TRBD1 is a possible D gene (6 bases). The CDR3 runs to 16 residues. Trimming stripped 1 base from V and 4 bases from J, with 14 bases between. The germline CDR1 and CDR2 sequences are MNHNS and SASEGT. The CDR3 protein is CASSEGAQGRNQPQHF. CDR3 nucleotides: TGTGCCAGCAGTGAAGGGGCACAGGGCAGAAATCAGCCCCAGCATTTT.

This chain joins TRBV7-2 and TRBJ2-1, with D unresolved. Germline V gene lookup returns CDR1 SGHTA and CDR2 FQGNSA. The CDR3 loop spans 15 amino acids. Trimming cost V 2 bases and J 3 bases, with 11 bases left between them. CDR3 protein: CASSLFPELYNEQFF. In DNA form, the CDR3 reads TGTGCCAGCAGCTTATTTCCAGAGCTCTACAATGAGCAGTTCTTC.

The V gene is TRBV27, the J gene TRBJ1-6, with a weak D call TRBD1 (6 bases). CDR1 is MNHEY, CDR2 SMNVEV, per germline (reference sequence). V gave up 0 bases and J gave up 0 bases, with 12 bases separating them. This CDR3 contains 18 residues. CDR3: CASSLSPQGSSYNSPLHF. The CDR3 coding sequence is TGTGCCAGCAGTTTATCCCCCCAGGGGAGCTCCTATAATTCACCCCTCCACTTT.

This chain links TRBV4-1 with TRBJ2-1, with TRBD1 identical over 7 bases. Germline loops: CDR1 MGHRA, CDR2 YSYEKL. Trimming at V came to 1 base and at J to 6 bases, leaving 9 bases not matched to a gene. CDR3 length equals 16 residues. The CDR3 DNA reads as TGCGCCAGCAGCCAAGTTGCAGGGGGAGAGGGCAATGAGCAGTTCTTC. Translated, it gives CASSQVAGGEGNEQFF.

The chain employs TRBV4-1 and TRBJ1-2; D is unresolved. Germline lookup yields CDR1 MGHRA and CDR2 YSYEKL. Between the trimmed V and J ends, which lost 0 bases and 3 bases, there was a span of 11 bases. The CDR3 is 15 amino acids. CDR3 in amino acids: CASSQDRKTYYGYTF. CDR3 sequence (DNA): TGCGCCAGCAGCCAAGATCGAAAAACCTACTATGGCTACACCTTC.

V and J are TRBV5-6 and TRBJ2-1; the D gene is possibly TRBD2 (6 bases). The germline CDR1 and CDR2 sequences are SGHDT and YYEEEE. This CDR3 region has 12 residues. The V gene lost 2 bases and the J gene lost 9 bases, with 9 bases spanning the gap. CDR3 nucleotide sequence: TGTGCCAGCAGCTTTGTGGGGGGTGAGCAGTTCTTC. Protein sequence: CASSFVGGEQFF.

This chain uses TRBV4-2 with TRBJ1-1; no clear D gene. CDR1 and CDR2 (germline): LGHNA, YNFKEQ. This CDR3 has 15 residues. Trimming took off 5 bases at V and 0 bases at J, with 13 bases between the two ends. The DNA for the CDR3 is TGTGCCAGCAGCTTGGTTGGAGGAATGAACACTGAAGCTTTCTTT. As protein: CASSLVGGMNTEAFF.

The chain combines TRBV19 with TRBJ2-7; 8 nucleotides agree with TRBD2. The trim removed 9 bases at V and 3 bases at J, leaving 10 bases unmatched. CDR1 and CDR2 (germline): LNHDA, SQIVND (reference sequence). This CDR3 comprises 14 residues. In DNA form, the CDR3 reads TGTGCCAGCGGGGGGGGAGCAGAGAGCTACGAGCAGTACTTC. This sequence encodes CASGGGAESYEQYF.